This T cell receptor beta chain was sequenced for a study of blood T cells in healthy people across ages. Germline lookup yields CDR1 SQVTM and CDR2 ANQGSEA. CDR3 length equals 13 residues. The V and J ends lost 6 bases and 10 bases respectively, with 19 bases between them. This clonotype was seen once. Alongside a J-beta primer mix, a sample-barcoded 5' primer served in a second PCR lasting about 7 to 12 cycles. One entry per CDR3 protein, called by TCRdb with MiXCR from the 5' RACE reads. This table has some 1.5 million distinct CDR3 sequences, roughly 27% appearing once. The sample was blood. The chain combines TRBV29-1 with TRBJ2-1; a possible D gene is TRBD2 (7 bases). The TCR was taken from a woman between 25 and 40 years old in good health. CDR3 region: CSVWGGERREQFF. As DNA, the CDR3 is TGCAGCGTCTGGGGGGGCGAGCGACGGGAGCAGTTCTTC.